The 21 T cell receptor beta chains below were found in one sample sequenced in a study of T cell responses to AZD1222 COVID-19 vaccine. TCRdb's copy holds only in-frame clones and misses some; the assay was immunoSEQ multiplex PCR. The sample contains 150,000 to 200,000 clones, 88% of which appear only once. The sample here was peripheral blood, taken 28 days after the second AZD1222 dose. All receptors derive from an adult who received the AZD1222 COVID-19 vaccine.

The chain links TRBV24-1 to TRBJ2-1; 9 bases are shared with TRBD1. This CDR3 is 16 amino acids long. The V gene's germline CDR1 is KGHDR and CDR2 SFDVKD. V shed 2 bases and J 3 bases; nucleotides not matched to a gene: 4. The CDR3 nucleotides read TGTGCCACCAGTGATTCCGGGACAGGGAACTACAATGAGCAGTTCTTC. Its protein is CATSDSGTGNYNEQFF.

As DNA, the CDR3 is TGTGCCAGCAGCCCAGCGGGGTTGGGCGGGGCCAACGTCCTGACTTTC. Its protein is CASSPAGLGGANVLTF. The rearrangement links TRBV7-3 to TRBJ2-6; 7 bases align to TRBD2. Germline loops: CDR1 SGHTA, CDR2 FQGTGA. This CDR3 region has 16 residues. V gave up 5 bases and J gave up 4 bases; unmatched junction bases: 8.

This clone was observed a few times. The chain couples TRBV5-1 to TRBJ1-2, with a weak D call TRBD1 (6 bases). This CDR3 is 14 amino acids long. Trimming stripped 5 bases from V and 4 bases from J, with 15 bases between. The V gene's germline CDR1 is SGHRS and CDR2 YFSETQ. CDR3 protein: CASRDDRPVYGYTF. The CDR3 DNA reads as TGCGCCAGCAGGGATGACAGGCCCGTCTATGGCTACACCTTC.

This sequence joins TRBV6-6 and TRBJ2-5; D ambiguous. The CDR3 contains 14 residues. CDR1 and CDR2 (germline): MNHNY, SVGAGI (reference sequence). V lost 5 bases to trimming and J lost 2 bases, with 12 bases between them. The CDR3 region has the DNA TGTGCCAGCAGTGATCCTCGGGTACAAGAGACCCAGTACTTC. This codes for CASSDPRVQETQYF.

The rearrangement links TRBV4-1 to TRBJ1-6; 10 nucleotides align to TRBD1. J gave up 10 bases and V 1 base, and 4 bases lay outside the gene matches. The CDR3 runs 15 residues. Germline lookup yields CDR1 MGHRA and CDR2 YSYEKL. This CDR3 reads CASSQGGTGASPLHF. CDR3 in DNA: TGCGCCAGCAGCCAAGGGGGGACAGGGGCCTCACCCCTCCACTTT.

The chain links TRBV5-1 to TRBJ2-1; 13 bases align to TRBD2. The CDR3 length is 15 residues. Germline V gene data show CDR1 as SGHRS and CDR2 as YFSETQ. Trimming at V came to 3 bases and at J to 4 bases, leaving 1 base not matched to a gene. CDR3 amino acids: CASSWTSGGYNEQFF. DNA of the CDR3: TGCGCCAGCAGCTGGACTAGCGGGGGATACAATGAGCAGTTCTTC.

CDR3 sequence (DNA): TGTGCCAGCAGCCCCCAGGGGGCCCGCAATCAGCCCCAGCATTTT. Translation: CASSPQGARNQPQHF. The V call is TRBV28, the J call TRBJ1-5; TRBD1 matches 8 bases. Trimming at V came to 6 bases and at J to 2 bases, leaving 6 bases not matched to a gene. This CDR3 region has 15 residues. Per the germline V gene, CDR1 is MDHEN and CDR2 is SYDVKM.

The chain recombines TRBV7-9 with TRBJ2-1; possibly TRBD1 for D (5 bases). The CDR3 length is 12 residues. V was trimmed by 6 bases and J by 7 bases, leaving 10 bases between them. Germline CDR1 SEHNR, CDR2 FQNEAQ (reference sequence). CDR3 loop: CASSLQENEQFF. In DNA, the CDR3 is TGTGCCAGCAGTTTACAGGAGAATGAGCAGTTCTTC.

The chain has TRBV29-1 and TRBJ1-1; the D gene is possibly TRBD1 (6 bases). Germline V gene data show CDR1 as SQVTM and CDR2 as ANQGSEA. V was shortened by 6 bases and J by 0 bases, with 14 bases between the two germline ends. The CDR3 is 14 residues long. CDR3 sequence reads: CSVPRTAMNTEAFF. For the CDR3, the DNA is TGCAGCGTACCTCGGACAGCCATGAACACTGAAGCTTTCTTT.

The gene calls are TRBV7-8 and TRBJ2-1; either TRBD1 or TRBD2 may supply D (5 bases each). The V gene lost 8 bases and the J gene lost 5 bases, with 13 bases spanning the gap. CDR1 is SGHVS, CDR2 FQNEAQ, per germline. The CDR3 contains 13 residues. The CDR3 is CASVGDHHNEQFF. The CDR3 coding sequence is TGTGCCAGCGTAGGGGACCACCACAATGAGCAGTTCTTC. Full variable domain (missing parts from reference TRBV7-8 and TRBJ2-1): GAGVSQSPRYKVAKRGQDVALRCDPISGHVSLFWYQQALGQGPEFLTYFQNEAQLDKSGLPSDRFFAERPEGSVSTLKIQRTQQEDSAVYLCASVGDHHNEQFFGPGTRLTVL.

This clone was recorded a few times. This sequence joins TRBV6-5 and TRBJ1-2, with D unclear. Germline V CDR1 and CDR2: MNHEY, SVGAGI. This CDR3 is 14 amino acids long. Trimming removed 10 bases at V and 2 bases at J, with 17 bases between. CDR3 amino acids: CATNSGVFNYGYTF. For the CDR3, the DNA is TGTGCCACCAACTCGGGTGTTTTCAACTATGGCTACACCTTC.

V and J are TRBV24-1 and TRBJ2-5; the match to TRBD1 covers 11 bases. V was clipped by 4 bases and J by 4 bases; unmatched bases: 16. This CDR3 has 19 residues. Germline values: CDR1 KGHDR, CDR2 SFDVKD. The CDR3 spells CATSDPPKGQGAVGETQYF. As DNA, the CDR3 is TGTGCCACCAGTGACCCACCCAAAGGACAGGGGGCTGTGGGAGAGACCCAGTACTTC.

The CDR3 sequence: CAWTRVSSYEQYF. The DNA of the CDR3 is TGTGCCTGGACTCGGGTGAGCAGCTACGAGCAGTACTTC. V gene TRBV30 combines with J gene TRBJ2-7; unclear D gene. The germline V and J ends were trimmed by 4 bases and 3 bases, with 13 bases remaining between them. Germline assignment: CDR1 GTSNPN and CDR2 SVGIG (reference sequence). The CDR3 consists of 13 residues.

The CDR3 region has the DNA TGTGCCAGCACCGATAGCCTAAGAGCCCGGGGCGAACCCTCTAAAACGCTGTTTTTT. It codes for CASTDSLRARGEPSKTLFF. V is TRBV3-1 (or the pseudogene TRBV3-2) and J is TRBJ1-4, with D perhaps matching TRBD1 (5 bases). V lost 7 bases to trimming and J lost 14 bases, with 38 bases between them. Germline CDR1 and CDR2: LGHDT and YNNKEL (reference sequence). The CDR3 loop spans 19 amino acids.

V is TRBV28 and J is TRBJ1-5; tentatively, D is TRBD1 (6 bases). The CDR3 sequence is 14 residues long. Deletions cut 5 bases from V and 5 bases from J, with 13 bases between. Germline loops: CDR1 MDHEN, CDR2 SYDVKM. The chain's CDR3 is CASSQGGAHQPQHF. CDR3 sequence (DNA): TGTGCCAGCAGTCAAGGGGGGGCGCATCAGCCCCAGCATTTT.

The chain's CDR3 is CASSFLAGGPSVTGELFF. The CDR3 DNA is TGTGCCAGCAGTTTCCTAGCGGGAGGGCCCTCGGTCACCGGGGAGCTGTTTTTT. The chain carries TRBV27 and TRBJ2-2; the match to TRBD2 covers 12 bases. Germline values: CDR1 MNHEY, CDR2 SMNVEV (reference sequence). There are 18 residues in the CDR3. Losses at the gene ends were 3 bases for V and 4 bases for J; bases not matched to a gene: 9.

Comment on this clone: A much bigger clone sits one base away, suggesting this may be a read error. V is TRBV3-1 (or the pseudogene TRBV3-2) and J is TRBJ2-6; D uncertain. CDR1 is LGHDT and CDR2 is YNNKEL in the germline V gene (reference sequence). Trimming cost V 1 base and J 0 bases, with 4 bases left between them. The CDR3 is 15 residues long. The CDR3 protein is CASSQASSGANVLTF. The CDR3 nucleotides are TGTGCCAGCAGCCAAGCCAGCTCTGGGGCCAACGTCCTGACTTTC.

J is TRBJ2-1 and V is TRBV15; TRBD2 agrees at 10 bases. The germline V gene has CDR1 LNHNV and CDR2 YYDKDF (reference sequence). CDR3 length: 18 residues. The V segment lost 4 bases and the J segment 7 bases; nucleotides outside the gene matches: 16. CDR3 amino acids: CATSKWEAGGRMGNEQFF. CDR3 nucleotide sequence: TGTGCCACCAGCAAGTGGGAAGCGGGGGGGAGGATGGGGAATGAGCAGTTCTTC.

This chain links TRBV28 with TRBJ2-4, with D perhaps given as TRBD1 or TRBD2 (6 bases each). This CDR3 region has 16 residues. V was trimmed by 5 bases and J by 7 bases, leaving 21 bases between them. Germline lookup yields CDR1 MDHEN and CDR2 SYDVKM. CDR3 sequence: CASSNGVGGLENIQYF. The CDR3 bases are TGTGCCAGCAGTAACGGGGTTGGGGGGCTGGAGAACATTCAGTACTTC.

V is TRBV24-1 and J is TRBJ1-1; 7 nucleotides match TRBD1. The CDR3 sequence is 13 residues long. CDR1 is KGHDR, CDR2 SFDVKD, per germline. V dropped 3 bases and J dropped 7; count of bases not matched to a gene: 4. CDR3 bases: TGTGCCACCAGTGATCCGACAGGGTTTGAAGCTTTCTTT. Translated: CATSDPTGFEAFF.

Regarding this clone: The sample has other DNA sequences that encode this CDR3 too. This rearrangement joins TRBV15 to TRBJ2-1; possibly TRBD1 or TRBD2 for D (5 bases each). Per the germline V gene, CDR1 is LNHNV and CDR2 is YYDKDF (reference sequence). V shed 0 bases and J shed 4 bases, with 10 bases lying between them. This CDR3 has 15 residues. This CDR3 reads CATSRDRGAYNEQFF. The CDR3 region has the DNA TGTGCCACCAGCAGAGATAGAGGGGCTTACAATGAGCAGTTCTTC.